This T cell receptor beta chain was retrieved from a study of OX40 agonist ivuxolimab in advanced cancers. This clone was seen a handful of times. Its antigen remains unknown. Data came from immunoSEQ multiplex PCR; TCRdb stores just in-frame clones and leaves some out. The data contain roughly 50,000 clones, approximately 89% of them seen just once; the ten biggest clones take up 5% to 7%. Overall study findings and caveats: On average, a greater number of expanded clones characterised CD8+ T cells relative to CD4+.

CDR1 and CDR2 (germline): MGHRA, YSYEKL. The junction had 7 bases not matched to a gene; V was cut back by 3 bases and J by 3 bases. The CDR3 is 16 amino acids. The J gene is TRBJ2-7, the V gene TRBV4-1; 11 nucleotides line up with TRBD2. This material consisted of CD4+ or CD8+ T cells sorted from blood, taken in a trial of the OX40 agonist ivuxolimab. This TCR was recovered from an adult with an advanced solid tumor such as melanoma, head and neck, liver or kidney cancer. In nucleotides, the CDR3 is TGCGCCAGCAGCCAGCGGCTAGCGGGAGGTGGCTACGAGCAGTACTTC. Translated, it gives CASSQRLAGGGYEQYF.